This TCR beta chain is from a study of blood T cell repertoires in COVID-19. Study details: PBMCs, B-cell-depleted T cells, or T cells provided the cDNA or gDNA that made up the material.

Looked up from germline, CDR1 is SNHLY and CDR2 is FYNNEI. This CDR3 comprises 17 residues. V shed 4 bases and J 4 bases; nucleotides not matched to a gene: 9. In the original analysis: Using reference gene primer amplification, nucleated cell counts were estimated. The protocol was immunoSEQ multiplex PCR, while the TCRdb copy is restricted to in-frame clones and leaves out a portion. That table gives V, J and clone size, and the DNA gave D and trimming. The table includes roughly 160,000 clones, around 87% detected once. This TCR was recovered from a woman older than 75 with COVID-19, enrolled during active disease. The sample comprised peripheral blood. The chain recombines TRBV2 with TRBJ1-6, with 8 bases identical to TRBD1. The CDR3 loop is CASSVGGTGGYNSPLHF. CDR3 DNA: TGTGCCAGCAGTGTGGGGGGAACAGGGGGATATAATTCACCCCTCCACTTT.